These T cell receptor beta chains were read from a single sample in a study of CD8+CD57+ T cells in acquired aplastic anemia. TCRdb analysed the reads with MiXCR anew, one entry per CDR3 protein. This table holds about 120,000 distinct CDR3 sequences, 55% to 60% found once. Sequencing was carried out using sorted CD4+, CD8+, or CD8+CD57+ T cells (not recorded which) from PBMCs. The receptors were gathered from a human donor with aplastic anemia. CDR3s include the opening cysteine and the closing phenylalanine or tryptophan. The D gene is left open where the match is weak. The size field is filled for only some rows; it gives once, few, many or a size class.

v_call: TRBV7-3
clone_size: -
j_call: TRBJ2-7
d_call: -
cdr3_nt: TGTGCCAGCAGCTCGGACGTTCACGAGCAGTACTTC
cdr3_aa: CASSSDVHEQYF

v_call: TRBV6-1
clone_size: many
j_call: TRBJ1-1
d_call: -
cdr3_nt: TGTGCCAGCAGTGACCCCGCAGGGTACACTGAAGCTTTCTTT
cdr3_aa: CASSDPAGYTEAFF

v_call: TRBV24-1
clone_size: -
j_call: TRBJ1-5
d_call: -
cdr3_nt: TGTGCCACCAGTTGGGGGGTGGCTCAGCCCCAGCATTTT
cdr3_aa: CATSWGVAQPQHF

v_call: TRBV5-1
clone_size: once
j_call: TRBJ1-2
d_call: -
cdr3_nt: TGCGCCAGCAGCTTGGTATTGGGGACCATCTATGGCTACACCTTC
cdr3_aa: CASSLVLGTIYGYTF

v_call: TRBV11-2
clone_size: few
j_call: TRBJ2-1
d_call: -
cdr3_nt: TGTGCCAGCAGCTTAGAGGGGAGCTCCTACAATGAGCAGTTCTTC
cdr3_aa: CASSLEGSSYNEQFF

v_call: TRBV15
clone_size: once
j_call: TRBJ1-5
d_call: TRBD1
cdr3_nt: TGTGCCACCAGCAGAGATGGACAGGTCAATCAGCCCCAGCATTTT
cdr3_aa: CATSRDGQVNQPQHF

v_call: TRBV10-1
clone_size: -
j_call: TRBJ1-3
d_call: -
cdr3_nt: TGCGCCAGCAGTTCAAAAGGATCTGGAAACACCATATATTTT
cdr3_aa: CASSSKGSGNTIYF

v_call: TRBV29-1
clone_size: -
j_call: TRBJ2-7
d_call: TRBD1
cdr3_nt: TGCAGCGTTGAGCCCGGGACAGGGATCAACGAGCAGTACTTC
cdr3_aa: CSVEPGTGINEQYF

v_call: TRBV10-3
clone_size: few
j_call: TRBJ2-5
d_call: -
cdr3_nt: TGTGCCATCAGTGCCAGATTCGACGGGGCGGACGAGACCCAGTACTTC
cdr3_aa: CAISARFDGADETQYF

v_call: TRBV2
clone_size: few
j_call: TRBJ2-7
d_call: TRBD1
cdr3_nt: TGTGCCAGCAAGGGACAGGGTAGCTCCTACGAGCAGTACTTC
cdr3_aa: CASKGQGSSYEQYF

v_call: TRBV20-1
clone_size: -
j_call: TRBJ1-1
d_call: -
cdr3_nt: TGCAGTGCTAGAGATTACGACCTGAACACTGAAGCTTTCTTT
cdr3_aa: CSARDYDLNTEAFF

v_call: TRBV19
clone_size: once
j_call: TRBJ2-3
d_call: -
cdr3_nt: TGTGCCAGTAGTAAGAGACAACCTAGCACAGATACGCAGTATTTT
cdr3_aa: CASSKRQPSTDTQYF

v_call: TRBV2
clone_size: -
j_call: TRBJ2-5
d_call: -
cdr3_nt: TGTGCCAGCAGTGACAGCTCTTGGACCCAGTACTTC
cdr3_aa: CASSDSSWTQYF

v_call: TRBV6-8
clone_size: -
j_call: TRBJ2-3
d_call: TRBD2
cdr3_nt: TGTGCCAGCAGTTACGGCCGGCTAGCGGGGGGGCAACCTAGCACAGATACGCAGTATTTT
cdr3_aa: CASSYGRLAGGQPSTDTQYF

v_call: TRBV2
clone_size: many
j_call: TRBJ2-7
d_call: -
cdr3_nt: TGTGCCAGCAGTGAAGGGGGTCCCTACGAGCAGTACTTC
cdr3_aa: CASSEGGPYEQYF

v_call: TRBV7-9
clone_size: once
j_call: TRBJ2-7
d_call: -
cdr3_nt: TGTGCCAGCAGCTTTGGGTACTACGAGGAGTACTTC
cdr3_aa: CASSFGYYEEYF

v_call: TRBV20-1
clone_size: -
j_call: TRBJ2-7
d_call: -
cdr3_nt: TGCAGTGCCTCGTACGATTTAACCTACGAGCAGTACTTC
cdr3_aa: CSASYDLTYEQYF

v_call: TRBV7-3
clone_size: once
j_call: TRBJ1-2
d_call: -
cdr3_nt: TGTGCCAGCAGTTCCCCGGACACGAACTATGGCTACACCTTC
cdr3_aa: CASSSPDTNYGYTF

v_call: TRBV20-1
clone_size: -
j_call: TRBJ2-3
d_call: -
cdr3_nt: TGCAGTGCTTATGTCGGCGGCGGAGCAGATACGCAGTATTTT
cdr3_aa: CSAYVGGGADTQYF

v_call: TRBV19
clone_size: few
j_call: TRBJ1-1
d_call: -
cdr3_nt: TGTGCCAGTGGATTATACCCTGAAGCTTTCTTT
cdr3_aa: CASGLYPEAFF

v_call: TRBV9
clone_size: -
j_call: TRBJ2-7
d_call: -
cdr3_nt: TGTGCCAGCAGCGTAAATCCAGGGGACGCCTACGAGCAGTACTTC
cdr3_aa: CASSVNPGDAYEQYF

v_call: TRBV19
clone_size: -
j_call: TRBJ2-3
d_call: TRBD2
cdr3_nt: TGTGCCAGTAGCCTGGTAGCGGGGGGACCCACAGATACGCAGTATTTT
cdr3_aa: CASSLVAGGPTDTQYF

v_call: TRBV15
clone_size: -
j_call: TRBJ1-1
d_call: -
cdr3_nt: TGTGCCACCAGCACCAAGTTGAACACTGAAGCTTTCTTT
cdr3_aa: CATSTKLNTEAFF

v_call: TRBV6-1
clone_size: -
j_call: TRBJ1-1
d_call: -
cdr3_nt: TGTGCCAGCAGTAACGCGGCGGGAATTGAAGTTTTCTTT
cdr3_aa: CASSNAAGIEVFF

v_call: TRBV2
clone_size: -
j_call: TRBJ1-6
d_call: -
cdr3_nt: TGTGCCAGCAGTGCAAGGGAGAGCTCCTATAATTCACCCCTCCACTTT
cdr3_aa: CASSARESSYNSPLHF

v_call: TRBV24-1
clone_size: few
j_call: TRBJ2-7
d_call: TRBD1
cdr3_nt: TGTGCCACCAGTGACGGCAGGGGGCGGAACGAGCAGTACTTC
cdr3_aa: CATSDGRGRNEQYF

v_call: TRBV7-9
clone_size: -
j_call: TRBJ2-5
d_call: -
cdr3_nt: TGTGCCAGCAGCTTCGAAGTACAAGAGACCCAGTACTTC
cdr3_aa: CASSFEVQETQYF

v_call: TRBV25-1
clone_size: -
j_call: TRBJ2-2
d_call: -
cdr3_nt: TGTGCCAGCAGCCGCTCAGGTGATCTCGCCGGGGAGCTGTTTTTT
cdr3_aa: CASSRSGDLAGELFF

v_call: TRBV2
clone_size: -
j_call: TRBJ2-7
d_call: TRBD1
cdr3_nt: TGTGCCAGCAGACGGGACAGGGGTCCGTACGAGCAGTACTTC
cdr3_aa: CASRRDRGPYEQYF

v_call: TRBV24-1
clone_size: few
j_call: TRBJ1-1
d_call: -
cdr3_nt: TGTGCCAGCAGTTCGTCGATCATGAACACTGAAGCTTTCTTT
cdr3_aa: CASSSSIMNTEAFF

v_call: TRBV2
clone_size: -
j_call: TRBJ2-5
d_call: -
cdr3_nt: TGTGCCAGCAGTCTCGTAGGATGGAACCAAGAGACCCAGTACTTC
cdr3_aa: CASSLVGWNQETQYF

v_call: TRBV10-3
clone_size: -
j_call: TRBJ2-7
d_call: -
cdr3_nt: TGTGCCATCAGCAACCCACCGACCCATCCGGGGGAGCAGTACTTC
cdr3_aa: CAISNPPTHPGEQYF

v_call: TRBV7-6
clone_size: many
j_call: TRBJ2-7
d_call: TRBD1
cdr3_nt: TGTGCCAGCAGCCCCACGGGACAGGTCTACGAGCAGTACTTC
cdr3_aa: CASSPTGQVYEQYF

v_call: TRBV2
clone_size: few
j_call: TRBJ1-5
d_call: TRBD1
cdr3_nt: TGTGCCAGCAGCGCAATACGGACAGGGGGACGGGGCAATCAGCCCCAGCATTTT
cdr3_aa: CASSAIRTGGRGNQPQHF

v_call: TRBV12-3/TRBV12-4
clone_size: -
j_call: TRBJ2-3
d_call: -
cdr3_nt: TGTGCCAGCAGTTTAGGGCGGGTTCTAGATACGCAGTATTTT
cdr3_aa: CASSLGRVLDTQYF

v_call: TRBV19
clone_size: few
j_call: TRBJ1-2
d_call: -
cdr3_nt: TGTGCCAGTAGTATAAGTCAGGGGATTATTGGCTACACCTTC
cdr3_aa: CASSISQGIIGYTF

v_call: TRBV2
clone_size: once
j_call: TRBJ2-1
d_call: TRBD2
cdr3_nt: TGTGCCAGCAGTGGGGATAGCGGGGCTCAGTTCTTC
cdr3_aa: CASSGDSGAQFF

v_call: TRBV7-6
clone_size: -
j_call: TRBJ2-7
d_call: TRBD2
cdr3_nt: TGTGCCAGCAGCCCCGGACTAGGCAACTACGAGCAGTACTTC
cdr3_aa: CASSPGLGNYEQYF

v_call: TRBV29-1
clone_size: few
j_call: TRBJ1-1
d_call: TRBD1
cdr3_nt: TGCAGCGTTGACCAGGGGCGAGGGGGCAGTGCTTTCTTT
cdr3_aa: CSVDQGRGGSAFF

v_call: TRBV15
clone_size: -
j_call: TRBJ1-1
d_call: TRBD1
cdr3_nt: TGTGCCACCAGCGACGAAGGACGCAGGGGGCGAACTGAAGCTTTCTTT
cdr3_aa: CATSDEGRRGRTEAFF

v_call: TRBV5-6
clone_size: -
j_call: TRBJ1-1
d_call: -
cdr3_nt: TGTGCCAGCAGCTTACAGGAAAGCACTGAAGCTTTCTTT
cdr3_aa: CASSLQESTEAFF

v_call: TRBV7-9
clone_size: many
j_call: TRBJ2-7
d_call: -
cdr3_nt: TGTGCCAGCAGCTTCTCGGGGGAAGACGAGCAGTACTTC
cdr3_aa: CASSFSGEDEQYF

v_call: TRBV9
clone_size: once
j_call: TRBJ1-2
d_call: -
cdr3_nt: TGTGCCAGCAGCCCCCAGACAGGCTATGGCTACACCTTC
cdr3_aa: CASSPQTGYGYTF

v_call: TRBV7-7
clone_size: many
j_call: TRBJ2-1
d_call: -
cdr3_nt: TGTGCCAGCAGCCGAGGACGGTACAATGAGCAGTTCTTC
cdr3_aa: CASSRGRYNEQFF

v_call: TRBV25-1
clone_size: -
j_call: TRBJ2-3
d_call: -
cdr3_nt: TGTGCCAGCTGGGGCGTCGGCACAGATACGCAGTATTTT
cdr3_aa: CASWGVGTDTQYF

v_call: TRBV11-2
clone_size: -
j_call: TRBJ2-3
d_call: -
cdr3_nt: TGTGCCAGCGGACTCGGGGGGACAACACAATATACGCAGTATTTT
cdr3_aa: CASGLGGTTQYTQYF

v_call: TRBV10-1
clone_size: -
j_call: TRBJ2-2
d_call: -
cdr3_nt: TGCGCCAGCAGGGCAGGACGGGAGAACACCGGGGAGCTGTTTTTT
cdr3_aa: CASRAGRENTGELFF

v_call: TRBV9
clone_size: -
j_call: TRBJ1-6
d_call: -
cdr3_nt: TGTGCCAGCAGCGTAGAGTTCAGGGGAAATTCACCCCTCCACTTT
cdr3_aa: CASSVEFRGNSPLHF

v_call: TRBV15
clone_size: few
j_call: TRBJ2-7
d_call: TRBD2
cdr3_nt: TGTGCCACCAGCAGACGACCCTCACTAGCGGGAGTTTACGAGCAGTACTTC
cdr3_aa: CATSRRPSLAGVYEQYF

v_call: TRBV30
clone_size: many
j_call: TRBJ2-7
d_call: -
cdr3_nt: TGTGCCTGGGGACGGGGGTACGAGCAGTACTTC
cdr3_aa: CAWGRGYEQYF

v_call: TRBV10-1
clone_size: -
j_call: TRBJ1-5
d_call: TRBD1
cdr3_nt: TGCGCCAGCAGTGAAATCAGGGGGCCTAGCAATCAGCCCCAGCATTTT
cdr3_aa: CASSEIRGPSNQPQHF

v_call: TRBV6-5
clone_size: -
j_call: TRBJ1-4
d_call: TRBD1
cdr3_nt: TGTGCCAGCAGTTACGGGGGACAGAATCTGGAAAAACTGTTTTTT
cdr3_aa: CASSYGGQNLEKLFF

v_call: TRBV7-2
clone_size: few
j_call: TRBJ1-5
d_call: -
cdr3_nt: TGTGCCAGCAGCCGTGAATACAATCAGCCCCAGCATTTT
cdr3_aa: CASSREYNQPQHF

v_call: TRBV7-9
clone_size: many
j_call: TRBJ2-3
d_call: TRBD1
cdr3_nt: TGTGCCAGCAGCCGACAGGGCGGCACAGATACGCAGTATTTT
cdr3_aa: CASSRQGGTDTQYF

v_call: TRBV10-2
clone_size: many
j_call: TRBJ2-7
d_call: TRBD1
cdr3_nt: TGCGCCAGCAGATTGGACAGGGGGCACGAGCAGTACTTC
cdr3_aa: CASRLDRGHEQYF

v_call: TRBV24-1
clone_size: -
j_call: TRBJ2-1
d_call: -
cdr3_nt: TGTGCCACCAGTGAAGGACTCTCGGGCGGGGAGCAGTTCTTC
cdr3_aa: CATSEGLSGGEQFF

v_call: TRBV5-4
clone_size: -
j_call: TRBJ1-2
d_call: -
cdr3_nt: TGTGCCAGCATGGAGCTGGGGGCATCTGATGGCTACACCTTC
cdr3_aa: CASMELGASDGYTF